This TCR beta chain was recorded in a study of identical twins. Notes on the study in general: Zero-insertion analyses might be partly confounded by invariant T cells like MAIT and iNKT. Alpha sequences that were out-of-frame and twin-shared showed an excess of low generation probability.

This clonotype was counted only a few times. Its antigen remains unidentified. V lost 5 bases and J lost 3, with 10 bases in between. This CDR3 comprises 13 residues. CDR1 MNHEY and CDR2 SVGAGI come from the germline V gene. A universal primer site arose from template switching, and cDNA bore unique molecular identifiers. MiXCR, run by TCRdb on the 5' RACE reads, gives a single entry per CDR3 protein. The profile shows more than 350,000 distinct CDR3 sequences, approximately 8.8% of them singletons. The chain uses TRBV6-5 and TRBJ1-1; D ambiguous. The source is a woman aged 50 to 60 in good health. Sequencing was performed on naive T cells sorted from blood. The CDR3 is CASSEWRHTEAFF. CDR3 DNA sequence: TGTGCCAGCAGTGAGTGGCGACACACTGAAGCTTTCTTT.